The sequence of this TCR beta chain was determined in a study of regulatory T cells in long-lasting Graves disease. Whole-study results and caveats: Whereas new patients shared about a thousand public clonotypes, persistent patients shared more, at 2,500 to 3,500. Relative to newly diagnosed Graves' patients, persistent ones had lower TCR diversity.

In the case of this clonotype: Its matching antigen is unknown.

Time point in this sample: persistent/refractory GD, antithyroid drugs over 5 years with positive TRAb. The TCR library used RNA extracted from PBMCs. In germline, CDR1 is SQVTM, CDR2 ANQGSEA. V was trimmed by 6 bases and J by 1 base, leaving 10 bases between them. This CDR3 comprises 12 residues. Libraries of TCR beta came from iRepertoire HTBI primers plus Arm-PCR of CDR3 regions. Per the study methods: Across all samples, about 62 TRBV segments and more than 11 TRBJ segments were identified. TCRdb redid the calling of the multiplex PCR reads with MiXCR, one entry per CDR3 protein. The V and J calls, along with clone size, are taken from TCRdb and not from the paper's own processing. The sample consists of 250,000 to 300,000 distinct CDR3 sequences, under 25% of them appearing once.

The TCR sequence derives from a female donor with Graves disease. This chain connects TRBV29-1 to TRBJ2-7; tentative D call: TRBD1 (7 bases). Sequencing used peripheral blood mononuclear cells (PBMCs), obtained when the disease was refractory, from a patient treated with antithyroid drugs. The CDR3 loop is CSVGGQSYEQYF. CDR3 nucleotides: TGCAGCGTCGGGGGACAGTCCTACGAGCAGTACTTC.